The rows below give T cell receptor beta chains drawn from one sample of a study of graft-versus-host responses after intestinal transplantation. Some clones are missing from TCRdb's copy, which holds only in-frame ones; the method was immunoSEQ multiplex PCR. The top ten clones hold around 6% of a sample with 90,000 to 95,000 clones, around nine tenths of them seen once. These receptors' antigens are unknown. Sequenced here: unstimulated CD8+ T cells sorted from spleen or lymph node cells, sampled before intestinal transplant. All receptors come from a human donor who received an intestinal transplant. Both conserved end residues are part of each CDR3. The order of the fields is CDR3 DNA, CDR3 protein, clone size, D gene, J gene, V gene. A D gene is named only where the DNA matches it firmly. The size field is filled for only some rows; it gives once, few, many or a size class.

DNA: TGCAGCGTTGAGGCTGGTTACGAGCAGTACTTC
CDR3: CSVEAGYEQYF
size: NA
D: NA
J: TRBJ2-7
V: TRBV29-1

DNA: TGTGCCAGCAGCTTAATAGCGGGGCTTACTTACAATGAGCAGTTCTTC
CDR3: CASSLIAGLTYNEQFF
size: once
D: TRBD2
J: TRBJ2-1
V: TRBV7-3

DNA: TGTGCCAGCAGCCAAGATACCCGGGACAGCAAAAACATTCAGTACTTC
CDR3: CASSQDTRDSKNIQYF
size: NA
D: TRBD1
J: TRBJ2-4
V: TRBV4-2

DNA: TGTGCCAGCAGCCCCGATCGGGACAGCTCGGTCTTC
CDR3: CASSPDRDSSVF
size: NA
D: TRBD1
J: TRBJ2-1
V: TRBV7-9

DNA: TGTGCCAGCAGTCCGGACGGGGCCTACGAGCAGTACTTC
CDR3: CASSPDGAYEQYF
size: NA
D: NA
J: TRBJ2-7
V: TRBV7-9

DNA: TGCGCCAGCAGTGAAGGTTTAGGGAACTATGGCTACACCTTC
CDR3: CASSEGLGNYGYTF
size: NA
D: NA
J: TRBJ1-2
V: TRBV10-2

DNA: TGTGCCAGCAGCTTAGGAGGACTTTCTACGGAGACCCAGTACTTC
CDR3: CASSLGGLSTETQYF
size: NA
D: NA
J: TRBJ2-5
V: TRBV7-3

DNA: TGTGCCAGCAGCGAGCGGGGGGGCCAAGATACGCAGTATTTT
CDR3: CASSERGGQDTQYF
size: NA
D: TRBD2
J: TRBJ2-3
V: TRBV6-4

DNA: TGTGCCTGGAGTATACTGGGACTAGCGGGAGATATCGAGCAGTTCTTC
CDR3: CAWSILGLAGDIEQFF
size: NA
D: TRBD2
J: TRBJ2-1
V: TRBV30

DNA: TGTGCCAGTAGTCAGGGCCCGGGATTTGAGCAGTACTTC
CDR3: CASSQGPGFEQYF
size: NA
D: NA
J: TRBJ2-5
V: TRBV19

DNA: TGTGCAAGTCGCTTCCCCGGAGGAAGCACAGATACGCAGTATTTT
CDR3: CASRFPGGSTDTQYF
size: NA
D: NA
J: TRBJ2-3
V: TRBV12-2

DNA: TGTGCCAGCAGTTTATTTGGGACAGACCGCGAACACGAGCAGTACTTC
CDR3: CASSLFGTDREHEQYF
size: few
D: TRBD1
J: TRBJ2-7
V: TRBV27

DNA: TGTGCCAGCAGCGTAGAAGGAGGCACTGAAGCTTTCTTT
CDR3: CASSVEGGTEAFF
size: NA
D: NA
J: TRBJ1-1
V: TRBV9

DNA: TGTGCCAGCAGCTTCTCGGAGACCCAGTACTTC
CDR3: CASSFSETQYF
size: NA
D: NA
J: TRBJ2-5
V: TRBV7-6

DNA: TGTGCCAGCAGTCGGGATGCAACTAATGAAAAACTGTTTTTT
CDR3: CASSRDATNEKLFF
size: NA
D: NA
J: TRBJ1-4
V: TRBV28

DNA: TGTGCCAGCCGAGGGTGGGGGGGAGACACTGAAGCTTTCTTT
CDR3: CASRGWGGDTEAFF
size: once
D: NA
J: TRBJ1-1
V: TRBV6-5

DNA: TGTGCCAGCAGCTTAGTGCGGGGGCCTGACACTGAAGCTTTCTTT
CDR3: CASSLVRGPDTEAFF
size: NA
D: NA
J: TRBJ1-1
V: TRBV11-2

DNA: TGTGCCAGCAGCACCGGGCCGAGAGGTCACGAGCAGTACTTC
CDR3: CASSTGPRGHEQYF
size: NA
D: NA
J: TRBJ2-7
V: TRBV27

DNA: TGCGCCAGCAGCCACCCTCCCGGGACAGGAGGTCCACTGAATTTT
CDR3: CASSHPPGTGGPLNF
size: NA
D: TRBD1
J: TRBJ2-3
V: TRBV4-1

DNA: TGTGCCAGCAGTGAACCCGAACTAGGGGGTCCCGGGGAGCTGTTTTTT
CDR3: CASSEPELGGPGELFF
size: NA
D: NA
J: TRBJ2-2
V: TRBV6-1